The entry that follows covers one T cell receptor beta chain sequence. This receptor's antigen is unknown. No base qualities exist here, and no much larger clone lies one base off it. This record belongs to a study of T cells in Graves' hyperthyroidism and ophthalmopathy (dated by TCRdb to about 2019). About the study as a whole: Peripheral blood was collected at initial diagnosis, before any treatment. To identify TCR V-J signatures that set the groups apart, the researchers used a discovery cohort of 100 patients, made up of around 40 with Graves' ophthalmopathy and 55 to 65 with stable Graves' hyperthyroidism. An independent validation cohort of 18 to 20 hyperthyroidism patients and 15 or so patients who later progressed to ophthalmopathy tested prospective prediction of ophthalmopathy. For training and testing, the 80 to 100 patients in the discovery cohort were randomly divided in a 7:3 ratio. In addition, the study compared T-cell repertoires in thyroid tissue and in blood from six Graves' hyperthyroidism patients. Once sampling was done, hyperthyroidism patients were given methimazole at a starting dose of 30 mg daily, whereas ophthalmopathy patients were given high-dose intravenous methylprednisolone. The paper reports TCR Vbeta CDR3 sequencing of some 140 peripheral blood samples: 40 to 45 ophthalmopathy, fewer than 80 hyperthyroidism and 17 progressor patients. Broad study findings and their caveats: Most expanded thyroid clonotypes (frequency above 0.001) were also detected in blood, suggesting blood repertoires may reflect thyroid immune responses. Sample size was not statistically predetermined, and blinding of investigators to group allocation was not performed. A model built on a 13 V-J signature distinguished ophthalmopathy from stable hyperthyroidism, reaching about 88% sensitivity and 81.08% specificity in cross-validation and 80%/75% in testing. In validation, the model predicted progression to ophthalmopathy a median of approximately 6.6 months before onset, with roughly 70% sensitivity and 72.22% specificity.

The TCR beta CDR3 regions were amplified from the RNA transcripts. For the first round of RT-PCR on the TCR CDR3, the HTBI primer set was used together with the Qiagen OneStep RT-PCR kit. Libraries were constructed in a second round of multiplex PCR, after which size selection and purification were performed. Paired-end sequencing of the libraries was performed with 100 bp reads on an Illumina HiSeq2000. The study's processing was this. SOAPnuke was used to process the raw data, throwing out any read that contained adapters or uncalled bases, had a mean Phred below 15, or lacked an exact constant-primer or identifier match. COPE v1.2.5 was used to merge high-quality paired reads, and clonotypes were defined as unique nucleotide sequences. Clonotypes were aligned to IMGT TRBV, TRBD and TRBJ reference segments using MiTCR v1.1. Analysis was restricted to V-J combinations with a frequency above 0.0001, which covered roughly 99% of repertoires. The TCS score was defined as the ratio of F50 (clonal expansion) to E x V (chaos), calculated using BLOSUM62-based TCRdist between CDR3 peptides within each V-J. Welch's t-statistics and random forest reduced approximately 520 V-J features to under 15, which were used in a naive Bayes classifier (R e1071). TCRdb trimmed the raw reads at Q25, called clones with MiXCR and kept productive beta chains. Records with the same CDR3 protein are collapsed into one entry carrying the most frequent genes and DNA. None of the V and J calls come from the authors' own analysis; TCRdb made them. The sample has around 690,000 distinct CDR3 sequences on record, around 16% of them singletons. 15% to 19% of the sample is in the top ten clones.

Stable Graves' hyperthyroidism was defined as no progression to ophthalmopathy during 18 months of follow-up. Hyperthyroidism patients were newly diagnosed, had a disease duration of under 2 months, and were aged 18 to 65 years. Patients with uncontrolled infections, other autoimmune diseases, pregnancy or lactation were excluded. Diagnoses were based on clinical symptoms, serum thyroxine and TRAb, thyroid ultrasound and orbital computed tomography. PBMCs were isolated from 10 ml of fresh peripheral blood by Ficoll-Paque density gradient centrifugation. Total RNA was extracted using Trizol reagent, and RNA quality was assessed on an Agilent 2100 Bioanalyzer. Sequencing used blood. The receptor was isolated from a man in his fifties or sixties with Graves' hyperthyroidism.

The bases read TGCGCCAGCAGCCCCTCGGCAGGGGATTACCCTCAGCCCCAGCATTTT. This sequence encodes CASSPSAGDYPQPQHF. The rearranged chain carries TRBV5-1 and TRBJ1-5, with TRBD1 perhaps the D gene, on 6 matching bases. The CDR3 has 16 amino acids, counting the end cysteine and phenylalanine. Here the CDR3 DNA is all that survives: 48 bases in frame from base 1. Based on the germline V gene, the CDR1 and CDR2 sequences are SGHRS and YFSETQ. V drops 4 bases and J drops 6 bases, leaving 20 bases in between.